The 19 T cell receptor beta chains in this list originate from one sample, sequenced in a study of blood T cell repertoires in COVID-19. Repertoires were generated with immunoSEQ multiplex PCR, while TCRdb's copy carries only in-frame clones and drops some. Of 220,000 or so clones in the sample, about nine tenths were seen once. The material sequenced was PBMCs or T cells enriched from blood (not recorded which). These receptors were obtained from a man in his fifties who had been exposed to COVID-19.

This chain connects TRBV28 to TRBJ1-6; maybe TRBD1 (6 bases). Deletions cut 8 bases from V and 4 bases from J, with 15 bases between. CDR3 length: 15 amino acids. Per germline, CDR1 MDHEN and CDR2 SYDVKM. CDR3 in amino acids: CASRSGGEYNSPLHF. The DNA of the CDR3 is TGTGCCAGCCGGTCGGGGGGCGAATATAATTCACCCCTCCACTTT.

The CDR3 DNA is TGCGGCGAACAGGGAAACTATGGCTACACCTTC. Encoded protein: CGEQGNYGYTF. This chain connects TRBV20-1 to TRBJ1-2, with D possibly being TRBD1 (6 bases). The CDR3 loop spans 11 amino acids. Germline assignment: CDR1 DFQATT and CDR2 SNEGSKA (reference sequence).

The chain carries TRBV3-1 (or the pseudogene TRBV3-2) and TRBJ2-1; D remains ambiguous. Germline CDR1 and CDR2: LGHDT and YNNKEL (reference sequence). There are 17 residues in the CDR3. Trimming removed 10 bases from V and 8 bases from J, with 30 bases in between. Written as DNA, the CDR3 is TGTGCCACAGCGACCGCAGTCCCATTTCCATTCCGACATGAGCAGTTCTTC. Encoded protein: CATATAVPFPFRHEQFF.

The chain employs TRBV19 and TRBJ2-6; a possible D gene is TRBD1 (7 bases). CDR1 and CDR2 from the germline V gene are LNHDA and SQIVND (reference sequence). The CDR3 is 23 residues long. Trimming pared 7 bases from V and 2 bases from J, leaving 36 bases between. The CDR3 protein is CASNVRGRTGSSSRPPGANVLTF. The CDR3 DNA is TGTGCCAGTAATGTAAGAGGGAGGACAGGCAGTTCTTCCCGCCCGCCTGGGGCCAACGTCCTGACTTTC.

This clone was detected once. The chain employs TRBV19 and TRBJ1-1; no firm D call. V was trimmed by 5 bases and J by 9 bases, leaving 13 bases between them. Germline V lookup: CDR1 LNHDA, CDR2 SQIVND (reference sequence). This CDR3 region has 12 residues. CDR3 in DNA: TGTGCCAGTAGTGTAACGGGAAGTCAAGCTTTCTTT. It is translated as CASSVTGSQAFF.

V is TRBV27 and J is TRBJ1-2; 7 bases align to TRBD1. This CDR3 spans 15 amino acids. The germline V gene encodes CDR1 MNHEY and CDR2 SMNVEV (reference sequence). V shed 4 bases, J shed 10 bases, and the junction held 15 bases outside the gene matches. The CDR3 region is CASSSETGAQGDYTF. CDR3 bases: TGTGCCAGCAGTTCGGAAACAGGGGCTCAGGGAGACTACACCTTC.

The chain couples TRBV11-2 to TRBJ2-7; 9 bases map to TRBD2. Unmatched junction bases numbered 0, after V lost 3 bases and J lost 0 bases. Germline assignment: CDR1 SGHAT and CDR2 FQNNGV. CDR3 size: 14 residues. The CDR3 protein is CASSLGLASYEQYF. CDR3 coding DNA: TGTGCCAGCAGCTTGGGACTAGCCTCCTACGAGCAGTACTTC.

The CDR3 region is CASRDRVNTEAFF. In DNA, the CDR3 is TGTGCCAGCAGGGACAGGGTGAACACTGAAGCTTTCTTT. The rearrangement links TRBV2 to TRBJ1-1, with 8 bases aligning to TRBD1. Germline V gene sequence: CDR1 SNHLY, CDR2 FYNNEI. The junction had 0 bases not matched to a gene; V was cut back by 6 bases and J by 0 bases. This CDR3 region has 13 residues.

The rearrangement uses TRBV10-3 and TRBJ1-1; the D gene is possibly TRBD1 (5 bases). Germline V lookup: CDR1 ENHRY, CDR2 SYGVKD. Deletions cut 3 bases from V and 4 bases from J, with 15 bases between. The CDR3 has 15 residues. In DNA form, the CDR3 reads TGTGCCATCAGTGAAATCGGCGGCGGGGGCACTGAAGCTTTCTTT. It codes for CAISEIGGGGTEAFF.

Written as DNA, the CDR3 is TGTGCCAGCAGTGAAGTTGGGAGAAACACCGGGGAGCTGTTTTTT. Protein product: CASSEVGRNTGELFF. This chain joins TRBV25-1 and TRBJ2-2; tentatively, D is TRBD2 (5 bases). Germline values: CDR1 MGHDK, CDR2 SYGVNS. This CDR3 comprises 15 residues. V gave up 2 bases and J gave up 2 bases, with 9 bases separating them.

The rearrangement uses TRBV19 and TRBJ1-2, with D unclear. CDR1 and CDR2 (germline): LNHDA, SQIVND (reference sequence). V was cut by 2 bases and J by 4 bases, with 8 bases left in between. This CDR3 region has 13 residues. The CDR3 sequence is CASSIREPYGYTF. Here the CDR3 DNA reads TGTGCCAGTAGTATACGGGAGCCCTATGGCTACACCTTC. Drawing the rest from reference TRBV19 and TRBJ1-2, the complete variable domain is DGGITQSPKYLFRKEGQNVTLSCEQNLNHDAMYWYRQDPGQGLRLIYYSQIVNDFQKGDIAEGYSVSREKKESFPLTVTSAQKNPTAFYLCASSIREPYGYTFGSGTRLTVV.

The chain carries TRBV4-1 and TRBJ2-4; D call uncertain. Germline V gene lookup returns CDR1 MGHRA and CDR2 YSYEKL. Trimming pared 4 bases from V and 7 bases from J, leaving 8 bases between. CDR3 length equals 12 residues. CDR3 loop: CASSPRRNIQYF. CDR3 nucleotide sequence: TGCGCCAGCAGCCCTCGGCGGAACATTCAGTACTTC.

J is TRBJ2-2 and V is TRBV6-2 or TRBV6-3, with 8 bases lining up with TRBD1. V gave up 5 bases and J gave up 1 base; unmatched junction bases: 9. The CDR3 has 17 amino acids. Germline V lookup: CDR1 MNHEY, CDR2 SVGEGT. The CDR3 sequence is CASSQLPGTGNTGELFF. The CDR3 region has the DNA TGTGCCAGCAGTCAGCTACCCGGGACAGGGAACACCGGGGAGCTGTTTTTT.

In its sample, this clone was seen once. The chain is built from TRBV10-3 and TRBJ1-2; TRBD1 aligns across 12 bases. Germline V gene sequence: CDR1 ENHRY, CDR2 SYGVKD. The CDR3 is made up of 15 amino acids. The CDR3 here is CATLGTGGFNYGYTF. In DNA, the CDR3 is TGTGCTACCCTGGGGACAGGGGGCTTCAACTATGGCTACACCTTC.

This chain joins TRBV12-3 or TRBV12-4 and TRBJ1-1; D ambiguous. This CDR3 has 13 amino acids. V gave up 6 bases and J gave up 0 bases, with 8 bases separating them. CDR3 nucleotide sequence: TGTGCCAGCAGCCCCCCATTGAACACTGAAGCTTTCTTT. This codes for CASSPPLNTEAFF.

The chain employs TRBV24-1 and TRBJ1-1; possible D gene TRBD1, 6 bases. The CDR3 runs 15 residues. From germline, CDR1 is KGHDR and CDR2 SFDVKD. Trimming pared 4 bases from V and 1 base from J, leaving 12 bases between. CDR3 loop: CATSDAKQGNTEAFF. As DNA, the CDR3 is TGTGCCACCAGTGACGCGAAACAGGGGAACACTGAAGCTTTCTTT.

The chain joins TRBV4-1 to TRBJ2-5, with D perhaps matching TRBD2 (5 bases). This CDR3 is 16 amino acids long. Germline-derived CDR1 and CDR2 are MGHRA and YSYEKL. Trimming took off 0 bases at V and 5 bases at J, with 16 bases between the two ends. The CDR3 DNA follows: TGCGCCAGCAGCCAAGATCGTAGAGCGGCCTGGGAGACCCAGTACTTC. Its protein is CASSQDRRAAWETQYF.

The rearrangement joins TRBV7-3 to TRBJ1-2; 8 bases match TRBD1. V dropped 6 bases and J dropped 8; count of bases not matched to a gene: 8. This CDR3 has 13 residues. Germline CDR1 reads SGHTA; CDR2 reads FQGTGA. The CDR3 region has the DNA TGTGCCAGCAGTCCCGGACAGGGATTGGGCTACACCTTC. This translates into CASSPGQGLGYTF.

The chain links TRBV28 to TRBJ1-6; D is possibly TRBD1 (6 bases). Trimming cost V 6 bases and J 0 bases, with 12 bases left between them. The CDR3 length is 16 residues. CDR1 and CDR2 from the germline V gene are MDHEN and SYDVKM. The CDR3 DNA is TGTGCCAGCAGGACAGGCGAAGGCTCCTATAATTCACCCCTCCACTTT. Protein: CASRTGEGSYNSPLHF.